The entry that follows covers one T cell receptor beta chain sequence. The table lists this clonotype with many counts. Its antigen is unknown. Per-base quality was not reported, and no clone a single base away is much larger than it. The CDR3 starts with the cysteine, ends with the phenylalanine, and has 16 residues. Solely the CDR3 DNA is kept, with 48 bases framed from the first base. According to the germline V gene, CDR1 reads SGHAT and CDR2 reads FQNNGV. The trim is 4 bases for V and 0 bases for J, with a gap of 15 bases between the germline ends. The data derive from a study of regulatory T cells in long-lasting Graves disease (dated by TCRdb to the early 2020s). Study-wide context: Persistent Graves' disease was defined as antithyroid drug treatment for over 5 years with persistently positive TSH receptor autoantibodies. Peripheral blood TCR sequencing and RNA sequencing compared persistent Graves' disease patients with newly diagnosed Graves' disease patients. In the clinical cohort, patients with persistent Graves' disease had used antithyroid drugs for an average of around ten years. TCR sequencing covered around 13 persistent and approximately 20 newly diagnosed Graves' disease patients, around 35 samples in total. The study was conducted in China and was registered as a clinical trial.

What the research found in general, with its limitations: Persistent disease showed preferential use of TRBV28, TRBJ1-2 and TRBJ2-5, whereas newly diagnosed disease favored TRBV20-1 and TRBJ2-1. Sequencing and analysis were restricted to the TCR beta chain. More public clonotypes were shared among persistent patients (2,741) than among newly diagnosed patients (roughly 1,000). Persistent Graves' disease patients showed lower TCR Shannon entropy and fewer highly expanded clones than newly diagnosed patients, suggesting clonal expansion. The study examined only peripheral blood because the primary lesion, thyroid tissue, could not be accessed. As a limitation, the authors acknowledged that the small sample size may reduce accuracy.

This specimen's time point label, per the study, means: persistent/refractory GD, antithyroid drugs over 5 years with positive TRAb. For both TCR sequencing and RNA sequencing, RNA was extracted from PBMCs in TRIzol. Graves' disease was diagnosed according to American Thyroid Association guidelines. Patients were recruited from an endocrinology department in Xi'an, China. Each patient gave 8.5 to 9.5 milliliters of peripheral blood, collected in an EDTA anticoagulant tube. Ficoll Paque Plus density gradient separation was used to isolate PBMCs, and no further T cell sorting was performed. An Agilent 2100 Bioanalyzer and agarose gel were used to assess RNA quality, and a NanoDrop 2000 was used to measure RNA concentration. The protocol used for the library was multiplex PCR. Reads for this sample came from an Illumina HiSeq 4000. TCR beta libraries were built with iRepertoire HTBI primers and Arm-PCR amplification of CDR3 regions. Before sequencing, the PCR products underwent gel purification. The authors processed their data as follows. A total of 60 to 80 TRBV and under 15 TRBJ segments were identified across samples and were used for gene usage analysis of CDR3 amino acid clonotypes. COPE and FqMerger were used to merge the filtered high-quality paired reads into contigs. BLAST was used to align contigs to IMGT TRBV, TRBD and TRBJ reference genes, and CDR3 was defined according to IMGT. Clonotypes above 0.1% frequency were classified as highly expanded clones. Shannon entropy was used to measure repertoire diversity, and the Gini coefficient was used to measure V-J evenness. A clonotype found in more than one individual was treated as public. In-frame beta chains were kept once TCRdb had trimmed the public reads at Q25 with fastp and called clones with MiXCR. Rows matching on CDR3 protein sequence are summarized as one entry with the most common DNA and genes. The V and J calls follow TCRdb's processing rather than the paper's. This sample has roughly 450,000 distinct CDR3 sequences in its table, and less than 25% of those were observed once. The leading ten clones occupy approximately 8% of the sample.

This clonotype was sampled from a female donor with Graves disease. The rearrangement combines TRBV11-2 with TRBJ2-5; no D segment can be confidently identified. Specimen: peripheral blood mononuclear cells (PBMCs), collected when the disease was refractory, from a patient treated with antithyroid drugs. The CDR3 protein sequence reads: CASSSLDGTHQETQYF. At the DNA level, the sequence is TGTGCCAGCAGCTCCCTCGATGGCACCCACCAAGAGACCCAGTACTTC.